These T cell receptor beta chains were read from a single sample in a study of regulatory T cells in long-lasting Graves disease. TCRdb analysed the multiplex PCR reads with MiXCR anew, one entry per CDR3 protein. The sample carries about 450,000 distinct CDR3 sequences, 23% recorded once. Sequenced here: peripheral blood mononuclear cells (PBMCs), sampled when the disease was refractory, from a patient treated with antithyroid drugs. Source of these receptors: a female donor with Graves disease. Both conserved end residues are part of each CDR3. The D gene is left open where the match is weak. Part of the rows lack a size; the others show once, few, many or a class for expanded clones.

v_gene	abundance	j_gene	d_gene	CDR3aa	CDR3nt
TRBV20-1	few	TRBJ2-7	TRBD2	CSATLSGSHEQYF	TGCAGTGCTACCTTGAGCGGGAGCCACGAGCAGTACTTC
TRBV19	.	TRBJ2-5	.	CASSIEETQYF	TGCGCCAGCAGCATTGAAGAGACCCAGTACTTC
TRBV28	.	TRBJ1-2	.	CACSLAPAVSYGYTF	TGTGCCTGCAGTTTAGCTCCGGCTGTTAGCTATGGCTACACCTTC
TRBV20-1	.	TRBJ1-3	.	CSASSGTVVNGNTIYF	TGCAGTGCTAGTTCAGGGACGGTGGTCAATGGAAACACCATATATTTT
TRBV6-1	.	TRBJ1-2	TRBD1	CASRTGEGYGYTF	TGTGCCAGCAGGACAGGGGAGGGGTATGGCTACACCTTC
TRBV6-1	.	TRBJ2-2	.	CASRLRQGYAGELFF	TGTGCCAGCAGACTTCGCCAGGGGTACGCCGGGGAGCTGTTTTTT
TRBV12-5	few	TRBJ2-2	TRBD1	CASGSAGTANTGELFF	TGTGCTAGTGGTTCGGCCGGGACAGCTAACACCGGGGAGCTGTTTTTT
TRBV19	few	TRBJ2-7	.	CASGKGRAPGVDEQYF	TGTGCCAGTGGAAAAGGCAGGGCCCCAGGGGTGGACGAGCAGTACTTC
TRBV29-1	.	TRBJ2-2	TRBD2	CSVVLAGVPGELFF	TGCAGCGTTGTTCTAGCGGGAGTACCCGGGGAGCTGTTTTTT
TRBV12-3/TRBV12-4	many	TRBJ1-4	.	CASSLRAAGEKLFF	TGTGCCAGCAGTTTACGGGCAGCTGGGGAAAAACTGTTTTTT
TRBV14	once	TRBJ2-2	TRBD2	CASSQELAGVTGELFF	TGTGCCAGCAGCCAGGAACTAGCGGGAGTCACCGGGGAGCTGTTTTTT
TRBV20-1	.	TRBJ2-3	TRBD1	CSARDKQGARTDTQYF	TGCAGTGCTAGAGACAAACAGGGGGCACGCACAGATACGCAGTATTTT
TRBV7-2	many	TRBJ2-7	.	CASSYLDSYPYEQYF	TGTGCCAGCAGCTACCTGGACTCGTACCCCTACGAGCAGTACTTC
TRBV6-1	many	TRBJ2-7	TRBD1	CASRGTGTANYEQYF	TGTGCCAGCAGGGGGACAGGGACGGCCAACTACGAGCAGTACTTC
TRBV2	many	TRBJ1-5	.	CASISHSNQPQHF	TGTGCCAGCATTTCCCATAGCAATCAGCCCCAGCATTTT
TRBV15	.	TRBJ1-5	TRBD1	CATSSMGQRSQPQHF	TGTGCCACCAGCAGTATGGGACAGAGGTCCCAGCCCCAGCATTTT
TRBV2	many	TRBJ1-5	.	CASSVPNQPQHF	TGTGCCAGCAGTGTTCCGAACCAGCCCCAGCATTTT
TRBV27	few	TRBJ1-1	TRBD1	CASSSKFGTGDRKPPGTEAFF	TGTGCCAGCAGTTCGAAATTCGGGACAGGGGATAGAAAACCCCCGGGCACTGAAGCTTTCTTT
TRBV5-1	.	TRBJ1-1	TRBD1	CASSPIEGQRVEAFF	TGCGCCAGCAGCCCGATTGAGGGACAGCGCGTTGAAGCTTTCTTT
TRBV19	.	TRBJ2-7	TRBD1	CASSRFPGQGEDEQYF	TGTGCCAGTAGTCGATTTCCGGGACAGGGAGAGGACGAGCAGTACTTC
TRBV12-3/TRBV12-4	many	TRBJ2-5	.	CASSFNQETQYF	TGTGCCAGCAGCTTTAACCAAGAGACCCAGTACTTC
TRBV19	.	TRBJ2-5	TRBD2	CASSSRTSGSSKKETQYF	TGTGCCAGTAGTTCCAGGACTAGCGGGAGCTCCAAGAAAGAGACCCAGTACTTC
TRBV2	few	TRBJ2-7	.	CASSGGWRTYEQYF	TGTGCCAGCAGTGGGGGGTGGCGGACCTACGAGCAGTACTTC
TRBV7-2	many	TRBJ2-7	.	CASSPPSGYEQYF	TGTGCCAGCAGCCCCCCGAGTGGTTACGAGCAGTACTTC
TRBV12-3/TRBV12-4	.	TRBJ1-3	.	CASSPAGNTIYF	TGTGCCAGCAGCCCTGCTGGAAACACCATATATTTT
TRBV6-5	few	TRBJ2-2	.	CASSSGLTGELFF	TGTGCCAGCAGTTCCGGACTGACCGGGGAGCTGTTTTTT
TRBV20-1	few	TRBJ1-6	.	CSAQTTGSYNSPLHF	TGCAGTGCTCAAACCACAGGGTCCTATAATTCACCCCTCCACTTT
TRBV29-1	many	TRBJ2-7	.	CSVEDATGLGVNEQYF	TGCAGCGTTGAAGACGCCACAGGGCTAGGTGTGAACGAGCAGTACTTC
TRBV20-1	few	TRBJ1-5	TRBD1	CSAKRTGGDQPQHF	TGCAGTGCTAAAAGGACAGGAGGGGATCAGCCCCAGCATTTT
TRBV18	.	TRBJ2-3	.	CASSSSADTQYF	TGTGCCAGCTCCTCGTCGGCAGATACGCAGTATTTT
TRBV29-1	many	TRBJ1-2	.	CSVEDPGANYGYTF	TGCAGCGTTGAAGATCCGGGAGCTAACTATGGCTACACCTTC
TRBV6-1	many	TRBJ2-7	TRBD2	CASSDPSGAYEQYF	TGTGCCAGCAGTGACCCTAGCGGAGCCTACGAGCAGTACTTC
TRBV28	many	TRBJ2-5	.	CASSSELARMGETQYF	TGTGCCAGCAGTTCTGAACTAGCTAGGATGGGAGAGACCCAGTACTTC
TRBV7-2	many	TRBJ2-7	.	CASSLATGGVAYEQYF	TGTGCCAGCAGCTTAGCCACCGGGGGTGTGGCCTACGAGCAGTACTTC
TRBV5-1	.	TRBJ2-7	TRBD2	CASSLGTSGISYEQHF	TGCGCCAGCAGCTTGGGGACTAGCGGGATCTCCTACGAGCAGCACTTC
TRBV7-8	.	TRBJ1-3	.	CASSRDTSSPENSGNTIYF	TGTGCCAGCAGTCGAGACACAAGCTCCCCGGAAAACTCTGGAAACACCATATATTTT
TRBV19	few	TRBJ1-5	TRBD1	CASSVGQGRSGNQPQHF	TGTGCCAGTAGTGTCGGACAGGGCCGGTCGGGGAATCAGCCCCAGCATTTT
TRBV20-1	.	TRBJ2-7	TRBD1	CSATTRTGGATEQYF	TGCAGTGCCACAACACGGACAGGGGGGGCGACCGAGCAGTACTTC
TRBV29-1	few	TRBJ1-1	TRBD1	CSGQRDRVMNTEAFF	TGCAGCGGCCAGCGGGACAGGGTTATGAACACTGAAGCTTTCTTT